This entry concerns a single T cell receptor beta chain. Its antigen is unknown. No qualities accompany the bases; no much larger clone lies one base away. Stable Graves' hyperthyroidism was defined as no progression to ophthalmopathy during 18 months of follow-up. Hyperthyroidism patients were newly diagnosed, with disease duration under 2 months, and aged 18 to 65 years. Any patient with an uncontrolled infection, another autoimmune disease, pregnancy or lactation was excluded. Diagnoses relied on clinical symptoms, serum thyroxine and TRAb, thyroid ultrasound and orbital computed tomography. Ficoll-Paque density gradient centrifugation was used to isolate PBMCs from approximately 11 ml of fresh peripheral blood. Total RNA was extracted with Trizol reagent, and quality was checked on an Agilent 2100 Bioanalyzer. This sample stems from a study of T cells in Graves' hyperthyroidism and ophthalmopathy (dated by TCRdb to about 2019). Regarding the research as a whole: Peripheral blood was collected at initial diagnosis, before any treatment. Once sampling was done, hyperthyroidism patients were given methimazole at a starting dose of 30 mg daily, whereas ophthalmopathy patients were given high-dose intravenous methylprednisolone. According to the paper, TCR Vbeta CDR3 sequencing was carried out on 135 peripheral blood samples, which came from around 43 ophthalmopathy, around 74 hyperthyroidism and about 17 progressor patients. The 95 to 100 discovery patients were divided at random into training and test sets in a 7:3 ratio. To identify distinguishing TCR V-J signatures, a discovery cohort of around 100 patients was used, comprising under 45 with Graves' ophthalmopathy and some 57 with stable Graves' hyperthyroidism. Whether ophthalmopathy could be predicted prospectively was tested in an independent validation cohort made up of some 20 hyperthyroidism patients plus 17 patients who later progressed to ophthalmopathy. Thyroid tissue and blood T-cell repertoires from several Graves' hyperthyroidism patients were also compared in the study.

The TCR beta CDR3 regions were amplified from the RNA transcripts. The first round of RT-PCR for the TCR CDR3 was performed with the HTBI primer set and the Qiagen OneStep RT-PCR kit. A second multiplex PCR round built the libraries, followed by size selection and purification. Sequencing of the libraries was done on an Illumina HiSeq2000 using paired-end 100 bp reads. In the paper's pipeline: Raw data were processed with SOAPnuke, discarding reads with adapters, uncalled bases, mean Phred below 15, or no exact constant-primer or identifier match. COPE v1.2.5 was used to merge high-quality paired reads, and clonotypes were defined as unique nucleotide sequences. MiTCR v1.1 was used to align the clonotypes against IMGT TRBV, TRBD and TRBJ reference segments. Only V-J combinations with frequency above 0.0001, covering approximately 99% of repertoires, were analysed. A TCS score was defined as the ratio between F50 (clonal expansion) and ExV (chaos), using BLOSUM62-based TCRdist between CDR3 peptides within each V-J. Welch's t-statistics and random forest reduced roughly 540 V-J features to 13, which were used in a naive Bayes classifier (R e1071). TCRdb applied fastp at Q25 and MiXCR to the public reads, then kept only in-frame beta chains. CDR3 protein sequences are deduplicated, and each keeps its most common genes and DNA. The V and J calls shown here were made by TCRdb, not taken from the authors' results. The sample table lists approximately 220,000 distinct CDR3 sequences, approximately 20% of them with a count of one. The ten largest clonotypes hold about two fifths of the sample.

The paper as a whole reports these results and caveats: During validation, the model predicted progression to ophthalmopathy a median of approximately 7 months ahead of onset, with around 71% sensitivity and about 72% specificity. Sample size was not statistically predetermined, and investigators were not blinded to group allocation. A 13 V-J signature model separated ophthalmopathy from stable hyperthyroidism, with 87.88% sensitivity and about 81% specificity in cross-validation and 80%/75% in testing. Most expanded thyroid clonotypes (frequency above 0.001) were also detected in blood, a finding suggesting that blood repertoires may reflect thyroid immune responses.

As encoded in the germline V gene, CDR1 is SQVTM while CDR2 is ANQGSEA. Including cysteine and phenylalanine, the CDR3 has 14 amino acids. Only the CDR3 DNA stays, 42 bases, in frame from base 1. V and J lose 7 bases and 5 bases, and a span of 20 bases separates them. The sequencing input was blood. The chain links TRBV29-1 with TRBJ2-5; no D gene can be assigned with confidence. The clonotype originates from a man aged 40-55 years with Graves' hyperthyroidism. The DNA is TGCAGCGCAAGGTCCGAGTGGGGTTGGGAGACCCAGTACTTC. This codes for CSARSEWGWETQYF.